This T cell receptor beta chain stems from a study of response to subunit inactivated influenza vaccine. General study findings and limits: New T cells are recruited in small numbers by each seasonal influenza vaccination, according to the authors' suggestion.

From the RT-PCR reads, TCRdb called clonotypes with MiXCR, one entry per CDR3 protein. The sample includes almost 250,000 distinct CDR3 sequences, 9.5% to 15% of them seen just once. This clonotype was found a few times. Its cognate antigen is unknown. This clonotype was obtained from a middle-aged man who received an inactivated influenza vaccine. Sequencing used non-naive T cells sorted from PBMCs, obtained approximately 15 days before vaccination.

The CDR3 sequence: CASSPLTSVIPGTDTQYF. In DNA form, the CDR3 reads TGTGCCAGCAGCCCCTTGACTAGCGTAATACCGGGGACAGATACGCAGTATTTT. The chain employs TRBV11-2 and TRBJ2-3; 8 nucleotides align to TRBD2. This CDR3 contains 18 residues. The J segment lost 3 bases and the V segment lost 5 bases, leaving 16 bases of the junction unmatched. Germline V gene lookup returns CDR1 SGHAT and CDR2 FQNNGV. The full variable domain, its missing parts supplied by reference TRBV11-2 and TRBJ2-3, is EAGVAQSPRYKIIEKRQSVAFWCNPISGHATLYWYQQILGQGPKLLIQFQNNGVVDDSQLPKDRFSAERLKGVDSTLKIQPAKLEDSAVYLCASSPLTSVIPGTDTQYFGPGTRLTVL.